The T cell receptor (beta chain) under discussion was sequenced for a study of T-cell memory formation after mild COVID-19. Study observations and caveats: CD4+ contracting clones lay mainly in CM and EM, CD8+ ones in EMRA.

In this sample, this clonotype turned up a few times. Its antigen is unidentified. 5'RACE with constant-segment primers built TCRalpha and TCRbeta cDNA libraries with UMIs. TCRdb re-derived calls from the 5' RACE reads in MiXCR, one entry per CDR3 protein. This table holds hundreds of thousands of distinct CDR3 sequences, roughly 18% found once. Sequenced sample: PBMCs or a T cell subset sorted from them (not recorded which). This TCR came from an adult woman who had mild COVID-19 (a few samples of this study predate the infection). Cell type and time point are not known.

The CDR3 region is CASSQVPGAGTDTQYF. In nucleotides, the CDR3 is TGCGCCAGCAGCCAAGTTCCAGGGGCTGGCACAGATACGCAGTATTTT. The J gene is TRBJ2-3, the V gene TRBV4-1; D might be TRBD1 (6 bases). The germline CDR1 and CDR2 sequences are MGHRA and YSYEKL. V shed 1 base and J shed 1 base, with 12 bases lying between them. CDR3 size: 16 residues.